The entry below gives a single T cell receptor beta chain sequence along with its context. The same CDR3 is also encoded by other DNA sequences in this sample. CD8 cells regarded as naive lacked CD45RO, were positively chosen for CCR7, and omitted terminally differentiated effector memory CD45RA+ cells. The data stem from a study of shared clonotypes between healthy human individuals. Across the study: Per-donor plates numbered three CD4 naive, three CD4 memory, two CD8 naive and one CD8 memory.

This CDR3 region has 14 residues. CDR1 is MNHEY and CDR2 is SVGAGI in the germline V gene. Trimming pared 2 bases from V and 4 bases from J, leaving 11 bases between. Clones were read by immunoSEQ multiplex PCR, and TCRdb kept only the in-frame ones, dropping some. The sample has about 2 million clones; over 85% are singletons. The chain couples TRBV6-5 to TRBJ1-1, with TRBD1 as a possible D gene (5 bases). The specimen was naive CD8+ T cells sorted from blood. The sequence derives from a man aged 18 to 30 in good health. The CDR3 region is CASSYAQGGTEAFF. In nucleotides, the CDR3 is TGTGCCAGCAGTTACGCGCAGGGTGGCACTGAAGCTTTCTTT.